What follows is one T cell receptor (beta chain) and its context. The V gene's germline CDR1 is MDHEN and CDR2 SYDVKM. The CDR3 loop spans 16 amino acids. With 6 bases clipped from V and 0 bases from J, the junction kept 7 bases outside the gene matches. This sample was taken from a study of blood T cell repertoires in COVID-19. Study at large: The United States, Italy and Spain were the sources of the acute and convalescent COVID-19 samples. T cells, B-cell-depleted T cells, or PBMCs supplied cDNA or gDNA.

Using immunoSEQ multiplex PCR, the repertoire was profiled, and TCRdb retains in-frame clones only, with some absent. This sample has about 200,000 clones, with around 84% found just once. Sequencing was performed on PBMCs or T cells enriched from blood (not recorded which). The receptor comes from a man in his forties who had recovered from COVID-19. This chain links TRBV28 with TRBJ2-7; 11 nucleotides align to TRBD1. As DNA, the CDR3 is TGTGCCAGCAGCCTAGGGACAGGGGGGTTCTCCTACGAGCAGTACTTC. Protein: CASSLGTGGFSYEQYF. Full variable domain (rest looked up from reference TRBV28 and TRBJ2-7): DVKVTQSSRYLVKRTGEKVFLECVQDMDHENMFWYRQDPGLGLRLIYFSYDVKMKEKGDIPEGYSVSREKKERFSLILESASTNQTSMYLCASSLGTGGFSYEQYFGPGTRLTVT.